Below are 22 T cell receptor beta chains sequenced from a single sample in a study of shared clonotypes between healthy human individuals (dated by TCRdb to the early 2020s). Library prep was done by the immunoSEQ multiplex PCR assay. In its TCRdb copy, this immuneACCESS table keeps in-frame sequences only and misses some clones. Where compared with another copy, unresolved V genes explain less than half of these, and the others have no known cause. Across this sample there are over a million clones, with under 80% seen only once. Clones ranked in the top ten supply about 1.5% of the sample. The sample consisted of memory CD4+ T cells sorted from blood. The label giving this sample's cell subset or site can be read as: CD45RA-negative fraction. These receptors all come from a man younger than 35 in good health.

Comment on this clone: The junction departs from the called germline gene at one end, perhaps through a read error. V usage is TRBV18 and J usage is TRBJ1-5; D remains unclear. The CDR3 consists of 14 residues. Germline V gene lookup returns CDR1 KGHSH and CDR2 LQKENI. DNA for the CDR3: TGTGCCAGCGCACCCGGTGGGGGCAATCAGCCCCAGCATTTT. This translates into CASAPGGGNQPQHF.

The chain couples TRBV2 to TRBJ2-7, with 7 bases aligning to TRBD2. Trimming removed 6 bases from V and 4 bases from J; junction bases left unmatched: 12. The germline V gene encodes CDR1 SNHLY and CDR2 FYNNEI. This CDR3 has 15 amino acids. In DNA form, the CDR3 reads TGTGCCAGCAGCGGGGGGAGCGACGGCTTATACGAGCAGTACTTC. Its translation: CASSGGSDGLYEQYF.

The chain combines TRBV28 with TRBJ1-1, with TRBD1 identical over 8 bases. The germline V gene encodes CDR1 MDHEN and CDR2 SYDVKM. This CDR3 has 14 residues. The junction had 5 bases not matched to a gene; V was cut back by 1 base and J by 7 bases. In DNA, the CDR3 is TGTGCCAGCAGTTTATCCCAGGGGGCTCGTGAAGCTTTCTTT. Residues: CASSLSQGAREAFF.

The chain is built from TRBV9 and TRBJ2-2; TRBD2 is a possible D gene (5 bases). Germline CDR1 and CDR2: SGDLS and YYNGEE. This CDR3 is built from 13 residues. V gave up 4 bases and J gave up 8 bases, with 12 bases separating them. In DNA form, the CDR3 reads TGTGCCAGCAGCTCCGTAGCGTTAGGGGAGCTGTTTTTT. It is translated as CASSSVALGELFF.

CDR3 sequence: CSVNKGLPYEQYF. In DNA, the CDR3 is TGCAGCGTAAACAAAGGACTCCCCTACGAGCAGTACTTC. The chain links TRBV29-1 to TRBJ2-7; D possibly corresponds to TRBD2 (5 bases). The CDR3 has 13 residues. Germline V gives CDR1 SQVTM, CDR2 ANQGSEA. V was trimmed by 6 bases and J by 2 bases, leaving 14 bases between them.

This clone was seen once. The CDR3 is CAISPGTGRTSGIPYEQYF. Written as DNA, the CDR3 is TGTGCCATCAGCCCCGGGACAGGGAGGACTAGCGGGATTCCCTACGAGCAGTACTTC. This rearrangement joins TRBV10-3 to TRBJ2-7; 12 nucleotides align to TRBD2. Germline trimming cut 6 bases from V and 2 bases from J; bases unmatched to any gene: 17. In germline, CDR1 is ENHRY, CDR2 SYGVKD. The CDR3 loop spans 19 amino acids.

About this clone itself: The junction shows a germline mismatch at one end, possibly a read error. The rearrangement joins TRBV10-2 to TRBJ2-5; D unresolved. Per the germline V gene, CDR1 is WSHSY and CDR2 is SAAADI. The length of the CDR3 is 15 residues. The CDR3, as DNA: TGTGCCATCAGTGAGTCGCGCGCCTCGGGCGAGACCCAGTACTTC. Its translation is CAISESRASGETQYF.

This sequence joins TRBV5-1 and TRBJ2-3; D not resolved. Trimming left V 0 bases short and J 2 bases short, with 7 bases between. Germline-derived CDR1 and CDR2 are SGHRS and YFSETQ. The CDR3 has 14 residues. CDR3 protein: CASSLERDTDTQYF. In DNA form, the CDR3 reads TGCGCCAGCAGCTTGGAAAGGGACACAGATACGCAGTATTTT.

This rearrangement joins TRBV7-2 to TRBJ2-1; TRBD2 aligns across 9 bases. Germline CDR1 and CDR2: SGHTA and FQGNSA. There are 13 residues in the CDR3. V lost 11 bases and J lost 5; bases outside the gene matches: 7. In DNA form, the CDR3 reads TGTGCCGAGGCCGGACTAGCGAACAATGAGCAGTTCTTC. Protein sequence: CAEAGLANNEQFF.

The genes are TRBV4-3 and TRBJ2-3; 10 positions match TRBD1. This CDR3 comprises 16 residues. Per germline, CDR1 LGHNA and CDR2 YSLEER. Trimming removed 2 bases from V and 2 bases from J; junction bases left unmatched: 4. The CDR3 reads CASSQRGTGATDTQYF. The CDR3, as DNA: TGCGCCAGCAGCCAAAGGGGGACAGGGGCCACAGATACGCAGTATTTT.

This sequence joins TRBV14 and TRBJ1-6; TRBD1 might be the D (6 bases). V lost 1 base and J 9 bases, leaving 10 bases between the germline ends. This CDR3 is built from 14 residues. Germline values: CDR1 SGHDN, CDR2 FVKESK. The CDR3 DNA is TGTGCCAGCAGCCAAGGCGACAGGTTTTCACCCCTCCACTTT. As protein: CASSQGDRFSPLHF.

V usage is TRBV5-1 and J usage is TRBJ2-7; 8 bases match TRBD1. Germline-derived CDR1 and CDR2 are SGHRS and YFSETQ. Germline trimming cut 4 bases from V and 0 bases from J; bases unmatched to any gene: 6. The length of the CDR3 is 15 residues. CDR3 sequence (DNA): TGCGCCAGCAGCACCGGACAGGGCAGCTCCTACGAGCAGTACTTC. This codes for CASSTGQGSSYEQYF.

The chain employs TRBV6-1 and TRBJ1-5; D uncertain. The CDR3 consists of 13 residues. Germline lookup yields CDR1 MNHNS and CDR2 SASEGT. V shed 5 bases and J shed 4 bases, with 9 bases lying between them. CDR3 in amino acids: CASSLEPNQPQHF. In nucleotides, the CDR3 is TGTGCCAGCAGTTTAGAGCCAAATCAGCCCCAGCATTTT.

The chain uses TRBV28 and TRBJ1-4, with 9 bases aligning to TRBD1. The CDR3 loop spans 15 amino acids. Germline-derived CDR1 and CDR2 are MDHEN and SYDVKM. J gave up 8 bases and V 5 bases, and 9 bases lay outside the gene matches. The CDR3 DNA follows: TGTGCCAGCAGTCCTTGGGACAGGGCGGAGGAAAAACTGTTTTTT. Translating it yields CASSPWDRAEEKLFF. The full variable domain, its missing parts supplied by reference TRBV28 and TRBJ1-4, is DVKVTQSSRYLVKRTGEKVFLECVQDMDHENMFWYRQDPGLGLRLIYFSYDVKMKEKGDIPEGYSVSREKKERFSLILESASTNQTSMYLCASSPWDRAEEKLFFGSGTQLSVL.

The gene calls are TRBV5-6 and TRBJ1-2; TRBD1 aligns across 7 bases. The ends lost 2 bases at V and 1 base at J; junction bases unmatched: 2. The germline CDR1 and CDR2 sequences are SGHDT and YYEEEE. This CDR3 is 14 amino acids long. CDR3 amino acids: CASSFRGSNYGYTF. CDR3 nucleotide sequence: TGTGCCAGCAGCTTCAGGGGGAGTAACTATGGCTACACCTTC.

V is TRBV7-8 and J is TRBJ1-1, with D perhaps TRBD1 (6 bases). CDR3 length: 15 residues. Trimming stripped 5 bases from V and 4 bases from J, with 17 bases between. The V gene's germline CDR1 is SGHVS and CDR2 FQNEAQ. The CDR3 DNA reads TGTGCCAGCAGCGCAGACAGGAGTCAGGTCACTGAAGCTTTCTTT. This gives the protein CASSADRSQVTEAFF.

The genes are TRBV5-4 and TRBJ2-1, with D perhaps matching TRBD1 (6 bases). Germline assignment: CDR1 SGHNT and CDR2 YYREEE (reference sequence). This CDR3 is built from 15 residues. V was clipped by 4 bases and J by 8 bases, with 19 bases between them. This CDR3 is CASSVLPGVGYEQFF. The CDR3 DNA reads TGTGCCAGCAGCGTCTTACCAGGGGTCGGATATGAGCAGTTCTTC. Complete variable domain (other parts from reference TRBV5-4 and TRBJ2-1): ETGVTQSPTHLIKTRGQQVTLRCSSQSGHNTVSWYQQALGQGPQFIFQYYREEENGRGNFPPRFSGLQFPNYSSELNVNALELDDSALYLCASSVLPGVGYEQFFGPGTRLTVL.

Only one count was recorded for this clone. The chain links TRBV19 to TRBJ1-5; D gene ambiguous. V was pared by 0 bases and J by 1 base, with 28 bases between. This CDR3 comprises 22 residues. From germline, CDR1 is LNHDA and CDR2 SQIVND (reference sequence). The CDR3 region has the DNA TGTGCCAGTAGTATAGATCCAATAAGCCTGCGGGAAAAACTAAGGAGCAATCAGCCCCAGCATTTT. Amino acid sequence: CASSIDPISLREKLRSNQPQHF.

The CDR3 nucleotides are TGCGCCAGCAGGGAGGGGACGGACACCGGGGAGCTGTTTTTT. Amino acids: CASREGTDTGELFF. This chain joins TRBV5-1 and TRBJ2-2; the D gene is possibly TRBD2 (6 bases). V gave up 5 bases and J gave up 3 bases, with 11 bases separating them. Germline CDR1 is SGHRS and CDR2 is YFSETQ. This CDR3 is 14 amino acids long.

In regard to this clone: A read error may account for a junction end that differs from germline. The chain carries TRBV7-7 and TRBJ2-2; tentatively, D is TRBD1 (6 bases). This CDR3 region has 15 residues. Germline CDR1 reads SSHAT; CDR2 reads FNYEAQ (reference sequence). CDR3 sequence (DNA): TGTGCTAGCAGCTTAGCAGCAGGGGCCACCGGGGAGCTGTTTTTT. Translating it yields CASSLAAGATGELFF.

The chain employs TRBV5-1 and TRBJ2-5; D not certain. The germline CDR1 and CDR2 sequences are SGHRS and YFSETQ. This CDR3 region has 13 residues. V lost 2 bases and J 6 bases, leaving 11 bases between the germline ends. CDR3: CASSLMGEQTQYF. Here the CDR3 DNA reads TGCGCCAGCAGCTTAATGGGCGAGCAGACCCAGTACTTC.

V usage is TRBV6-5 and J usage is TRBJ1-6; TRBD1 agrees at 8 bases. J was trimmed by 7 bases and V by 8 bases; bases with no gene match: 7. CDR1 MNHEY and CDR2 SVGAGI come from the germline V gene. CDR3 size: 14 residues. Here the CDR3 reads CASGRQGSNSPLHF. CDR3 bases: TGTGCCAGCGGTAGACAGGGGTCGAATTCACCCCTCCACTTT.